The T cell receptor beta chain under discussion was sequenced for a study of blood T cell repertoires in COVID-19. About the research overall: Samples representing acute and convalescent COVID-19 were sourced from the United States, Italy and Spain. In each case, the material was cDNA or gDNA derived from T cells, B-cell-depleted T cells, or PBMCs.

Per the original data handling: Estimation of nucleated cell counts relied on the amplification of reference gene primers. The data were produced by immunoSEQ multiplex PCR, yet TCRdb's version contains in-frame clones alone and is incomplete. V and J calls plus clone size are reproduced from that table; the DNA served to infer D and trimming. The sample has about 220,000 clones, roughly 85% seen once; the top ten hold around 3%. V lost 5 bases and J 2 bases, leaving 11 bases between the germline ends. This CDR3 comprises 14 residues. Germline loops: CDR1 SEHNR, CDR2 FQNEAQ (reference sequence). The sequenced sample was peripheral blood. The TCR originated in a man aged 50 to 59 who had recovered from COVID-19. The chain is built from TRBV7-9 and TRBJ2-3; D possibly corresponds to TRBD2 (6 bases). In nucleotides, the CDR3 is TGTGCCAGCAGCCCTCGGGACTTCACAGATACGCAGTATTTT. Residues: CASSPRDFTDTQYF.